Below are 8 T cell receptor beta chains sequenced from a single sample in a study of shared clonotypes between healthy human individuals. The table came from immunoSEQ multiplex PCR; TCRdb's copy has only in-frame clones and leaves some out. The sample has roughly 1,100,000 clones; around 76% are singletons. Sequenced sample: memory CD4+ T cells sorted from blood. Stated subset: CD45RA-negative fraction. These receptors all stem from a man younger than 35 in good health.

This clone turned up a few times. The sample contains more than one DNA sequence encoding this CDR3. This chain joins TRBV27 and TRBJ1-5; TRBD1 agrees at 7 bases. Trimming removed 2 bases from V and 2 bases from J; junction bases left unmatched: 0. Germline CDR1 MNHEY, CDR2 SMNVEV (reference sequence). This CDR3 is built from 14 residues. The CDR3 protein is CASSLQGGNQPQHF. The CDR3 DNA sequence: TGTGCCAGCAGTTTACAGGGGGGCAATCAGCCCCAGCATTTT.

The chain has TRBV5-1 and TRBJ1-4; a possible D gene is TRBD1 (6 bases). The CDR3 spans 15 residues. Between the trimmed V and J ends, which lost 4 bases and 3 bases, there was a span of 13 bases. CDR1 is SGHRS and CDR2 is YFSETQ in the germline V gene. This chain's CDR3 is CASSLQGPANEKLFF. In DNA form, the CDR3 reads TGCGCCAGCAGCCTACAGGGCCCGGCTAATGAAAAACTGTTTTTT.

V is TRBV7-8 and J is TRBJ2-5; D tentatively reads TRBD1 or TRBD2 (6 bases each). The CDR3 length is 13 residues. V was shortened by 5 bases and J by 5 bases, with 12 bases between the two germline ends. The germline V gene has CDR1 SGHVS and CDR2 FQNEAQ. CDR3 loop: CASSQGRLETQYF. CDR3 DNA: TGTGCCAGCAGCCAGGGGAGGCTGGAGACCCAGTACTTC.

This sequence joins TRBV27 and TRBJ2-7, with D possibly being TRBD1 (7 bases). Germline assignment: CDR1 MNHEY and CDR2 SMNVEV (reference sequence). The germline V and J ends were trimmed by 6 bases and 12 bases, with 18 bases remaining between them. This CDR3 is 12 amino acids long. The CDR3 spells CASSTPGGSWYF. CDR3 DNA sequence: TGTGCCAGCAGCACTCCAGGGGGGAGTTGGTACTTC.

CDR3 amino acids: CASSQYSDRVIQPQHF. As DNA, the CDR3 is TGTGCCAGCAGTCAATATTCGGACAGGGTAATCCAGCCCCAGCATTTT. This chain joins TRBV28 and TRBJ1-5; 8 bases fit TRBD1. Germline V gene sequence: CDR1 MDHEN, CDR2 SYDVKM. The CDR3 is 16 residues long. Trimming removed 5 bases from V and 7 bases from J; junction bases left unmatched: 13.

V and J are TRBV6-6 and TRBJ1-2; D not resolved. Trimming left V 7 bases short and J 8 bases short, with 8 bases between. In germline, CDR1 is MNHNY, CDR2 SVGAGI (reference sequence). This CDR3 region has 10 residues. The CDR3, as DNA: TGTGCCAGCAAGGAGGGCGGCTACACCTTC. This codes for CASKEGGYTF.

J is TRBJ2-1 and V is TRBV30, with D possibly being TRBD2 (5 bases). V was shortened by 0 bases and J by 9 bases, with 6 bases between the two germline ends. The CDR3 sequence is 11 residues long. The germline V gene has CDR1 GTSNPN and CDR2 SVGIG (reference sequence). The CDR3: CAWSVRGEQFF. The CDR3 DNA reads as TGTGCCTGGAGTGTACGGGGTGAGCAGTTCTTC.

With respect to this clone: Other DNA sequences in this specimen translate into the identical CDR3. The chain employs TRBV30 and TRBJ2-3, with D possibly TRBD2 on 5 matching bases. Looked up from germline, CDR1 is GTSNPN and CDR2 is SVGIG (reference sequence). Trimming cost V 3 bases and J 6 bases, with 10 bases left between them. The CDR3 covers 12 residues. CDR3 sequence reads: CAWRAGRDTQYF. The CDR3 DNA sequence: TGTGCCTGGAGGGCGGGTAGGGATACGCAGTATTTT.